One sample yielded the 25 T cell receptor beta chains listed below, sequenced in a study of cytomegalovirus exposure and HLA in healthy donors (dated by TCRdb to 2016 to 2017). Receptor libraries were prepared by the immunoSEQ multiplex PCR assay. TCRdb holds this immuneACCESS table with in-frame rearrangements only. Some clones are missing; in checked studies, unresolved V genes explain under half, and the rest has no known cause. Recorded for this sample are some 140,000 clones; 84% of them occurred a single time. In total, the top ten clones hold 1.4% to 1.5% of the sample. Sequenced: PBMCs. These receptors all come from a woman younger than 45 in good health and CMV-seronegative.

V and J are TRBV7-2 and TRBJ1-1, with TRBD1 as a possible D gene (5 bases). This CDR3 has 13 amino acids. Germline V CDR1 and CDR2: SGHTA, FQGNSA. V lost 5 bases, J lost 7 bases, and 14 bases lay in between. CDR3 region: CASSGTGPIEAFF. For the CDR3, the DNA is TGTGCCAGCAGCGGTACAGGTCCGATTGAAGCTTTCTTT.

With regard to this clone: At one boundary the junction diverges from the germline segment, which might be a read error. The chain employs TRBV2 and TRBJ1-2; the match to TRBD1 covers 9 bases. This CDR3 comprises 15 residues. CDR1 and CDR2 from the germline V gene are SNHLY and FYNNEI. CDR3 sequence (DNA): TGTGCCAGCAGTGGCTATTCACAGGGGGCCAGTGGCTTCACCTTC. This translates into CASSGYSQGASGFTF. Drawing the rest from reference TRBV2 and TRBJ1-2, the complete variable domain is EPEVTQTPSHQVTQMGQEVILRCVPISNHLYFYWYRQILGQKVEFLVSFYNNEISEKSEIFDDQFSVERPDGSNFTLKIRSTKLEDSAMYFCASSGYSQGASGFTFGSGTRLTVV.

The gene calls are TRBV5-1 and TRBJ1-2, with D possibly TRBD1 on 5 matching bases. This CDR3 is 15 amino acids long. CDR1 is SGHRS, CDR2 YFSETQ, per germline. Between the trimmed V and J ends, which lost 0 bases and 0 bases, there was a span of 9 bases. Written as DNA, the CDR3 is TGCGCCAGCAGCTTGGGTGGGACTGCTAACTATGGCTACACCTTC. Its translation is CASSLGGTANYGYTF.

The genes are TRBV7-2 and TRBJ2-2; 8 bases are shared with TRBD2. CDR1 and CDR2 (germline): SGHTA, FQGNSA. J was trimmed by 6 bases and V by 1 base; bases with no gene match: 4. This CDR3 is built from 15 residues. CDR3 amino acids: CASSLDGLASGELFF. The CDR3 DNA reads TGTGCCAGCAGCTTAGACGGACTAGCATCCGGGGAGCTGTTTTTT.

The genes are TRBV9 and TRBJ2-3, with D possibly matching TRBD2 (5 bases). Germline V lookup: CDR1 SGDLS, CDR2 YYNGEE. CDR3 length: 14 residues. Trimming took 2 bases from V and 2 from J, leaving 9 bases between them. This chain's CDR3 is CASSVSGDTDTQYF. The CDR3 bases are TGTGCCAGCAGCGTTTCCGGGGACACAGATACGCAGTATTTT.

The J gene is TRBJ1-3, the V gene TRBV11-2; TRBD1 matches at 8 bases. CDR1 SGHAT and CDR2 FQNNGV come from the germline V gene. V shed 5 bases, J shed 0 bases, and the junction held 6 bases outside the gene matches. This CDR3 contains 16 residues. Here the CDR3 DNA reads TGTGCCAGCAGCACAGGGGGTTTGGGCTCTGGAAACACCATATATTTT. It yields the protein CASSTGGLGSGNTIYF.

In DNA form, the CDR3 reads TGTGCCAGCACGGCAGGGATCGCCACTGAAGCTTTCTTT. Its translation: CASTAGIATEAFF. The J gene is TRBJ1-1, the V gene TRBV28; a possible D gene is TRBD1 (5 bases). Trimming shortened V by 7 bases and J by 4 bases, and 13 bases separated the two germline ends. Germline CDR1 and CDR2: MDHEN and SYDVKM. The CDR3 length is 13 residues.

The rearrangement links TRBV4-2 to TRBJ1-3, with 12 bases identical to TRBD1. The CDR3 consists of 18 residues. After removal of 2 bases from V and 4 bases from J, the junction contained 9 bases not matched to a gene. CDR1 is LGHNA and CDR2 is YNFKEQ in the germline V gene. CDR3 residues: CASSQPPGQGAAGNTIYF. CDR3 in DNA: TGTGCCAGCAGCCAACCTCCGGGACAGGGGGCAGCGGGAAACACCATATATTTT.

This chain joins TRBV7-9 and TRBJ2-1; D gene ambiguous. The ends were cut back, 2 bases at V and 4 bases at J, with 3 bases in the middle. Germline CDR1 and CDR2: SEHNR and FQNEAQ (reference sequence). CDR3 length: 12 amino acids. CDR3 sequence reads: CASSLQYNEQFF. DNA for the CDR3: TGTGCCAGCAGCTTACAGTACAATGAGCAGTTCTTC.

The gene calls are TRBV5-6 and TRBJ1-2; D possibly corresponds to TRBD1 (6 bases). This CDR3 is built from 14 residues. Germline CDR1 reads SGHDT; CDR2 reads YYEEEE. Trimming stripped 5 bases from V and 7 bases from J, with 18 bases between. CDR3 in amino acids: CASRQDPTGSGYTF. CDR3 DNA sequence: TGTGCCAGCAGACAGGACCCAACAGGGAGTGGCTACACCTTC.

The rearrangement joins TRBV14 to TRBJ1-2; D is possibly TRBD1 (6 bases). CDR1 and CDR2 from the germline V gene are SGHDN and FVKESK. V was trimmed by 5 bases and J by 4 bases, leaving 14 bases between them. The CDR3 is made up of 14 amino acids. CDR3 nucleotides: TGTGCCAGCAGCTCCCGGACAGACTTCTATGGCTACACCTTC. It specifies CASSSRTDFYGYTF. Complete variable domain (other parts from reference TRBV14 and TRBJ1-2): EAGVTQFPSHSVIEKGQTVTLRCDPISGHDNLYWYRRVMGKEIKFLLHFVKESKQDESGMPNNRFLAERTGGTYSTLKVQPAELEDSGVYFCASSSRTDFYGYTFGSGTRLTVV.

The chain joins TRBV6-5 to TRBJ2-7; D is perhaps TRBD1 (5 bases). This CDR3 comprises 14 residues. Germline V gene sequence: CDR1 MNHEY, CDR2 SVGAGI. Trimming removed 2 bases from V and 6 bases from J, with 14 bases in between. CDR3 sequence (DNA): TGTGCCAGCAGTTACGCGGTAGGGGCCAGCGAGCAGTACTTC. It translates to CASSYAVGASEQYF.

This clone was counted a single time. Germline is not matched at one junction end, which may reflect a read error. The chain links TRBV7-2 to TRBJ1-1; 9 bases agree with TRBD1. Per the germline V gene, CDR1 is SGHTA and CDR2 is FQGNSA. The CDR3 runs to 15 residues. The DNA of the CDR3 is TGTGCCAGCAGCTTAGACGGGGGACAGGGAAGAGATTTAGACTTT. Protein sequence: CASSLDGGQGRDLDF. The entire variable domain, with the rest obtained from reference TRBV7-2 and TRBJ1-1, is as follows: GAGVSQSPSNKVTEKGKDVELRCDPISGHTALYWYRQSLGQGLEFLIYFQGNSAPDKSGLPSDRFSAERTGGSVSTLTIQRTQQEDSAVYLCASSLDGGQGRDLDFGQGTRLTVV.

This clone was observed a few times. The chain combines TRBV15 with TRBJ2-5; 10 bases line up with TRBD1. Germline V gives CDR1 LNHNV, CDR2 YYDKDF (reference sequence). The CDR3 extends over 15 amino acids. V was pared by 0 bases and J by 4 bases, with 2 bases of the junction left unmatched. CDR3 in DNA: TGTGCCACCAGCAGAGATCGGACAGGGGGAGAGACCCAGTACTTC. It specifies CATSRDRTGGETQYF.

The V call is TRBV27, the J call TRBJ1-6; the D is unclear. Trimming removed 5 bases at V and 2 bases at J, with 13 bases between. CDR1 and CDR2 (germline): MNHEY, SMNVEV (reference sequence). This CDR3 comprises 16 residues. CDR3 sequence reads: CASSALAVTYNSPLHF. The CDR3 DNA sequence: TGTGCCAGCAGTGCCCTGGCGGTGACCTATAATTCACCCCTCCACTTT.

The V gene is TRBV19, the J gene TRBJ2-2; TRBD1 might be the D (6 bases). There are 14 residues in the CDR3. CDR1 is LNHDA, CDR2 SQIVND, per germline (reference sequence). Deletions cut 5 bases from V and 7 bases from J, with 14 bases between. The CDR3 spells CASSSGDVGGELFF. DNA for the CDR3: TGTGCCAGTAGTTCAGGGGATGTCGGCGGGGAGCTGTTTTTT.

J is TRBJ2-2 and V is TRBV2, with a possible D match to TRBD2 (5 bases). The ends were cut back, 6 bases at V and 5 bases at J, with 16 bases in the middle. CDR3 length: 15 amino acids. Germline values: CDR1 SNHLY, CDR2 FYNNEI. The CDR3 DNA is TGTGCCAGCAGGCTTGGACTGCCGGGGACCGGGGAGCTGTTTTTT. Amino acids: CASRLGLPGTGELFF.

This chain uses TRBV27 with TRBJ1-3; 7 bases fit TRBD1. With 5 bases clipped from V and 2 bases from J, the junction kept 15 bases outside the gene matches. Germline CDR1 and CDR2: MNHEY and SMNVEV (reference sequence). The CDR3 length is 18 residues. CDR3 DNA sequence: TGTGCCAGCAGTCAATACCCGACAGGGATCGGGCCTGGAAACACCATATATTTT. Its translation: CASSQYPTGIGPGNTIYF.

V and J are TRBV27 and TRBJ1-1, with D possibly TRBD1 on 6 matching bases. Trimming took off 4 bases at V and 1 base at J, with 10 bases between the two ends. The CDR3 loop spans 14 amino acids. Germline values: CDR1 MNHEY, CDR2 SMNVEV (reference sequence). This CDR3 is CASSSGQTNTEAFF. The CDR3 coding sequence is TGTGCCAGCAGTTCGGGACAAACGAACACTGAAGCTTTCTTT.

This clone was detected only once. The chain links TRBV11-2 to TRBJ2-1; TRBD1 matches 10 bases. The CDR3 has 15 residues. The germline V gene has CDR1 SGHAT and CDR2 FQNNGV. The ends lost 4 bases at V and 1 base at J; junction bases unmatched: 1. The CDR3 nucleotides are TGTGCCAGCAGCTCGGGACAGGGGTCCTACAATGAGCAGTTCTTC. It specifies CASSSGQGSYNEQFF.

This clone was seen only once. The chain joins TRBV6-1 to TRBJ1-1; 8 bases map to TRBD1. Trimming removed 6 bases from V and 5 bases from J; junction bases left unmatched: 8. CDR1 is MNHNS and CDR2 is SASEGT in the germline V gene. The CDR3 loop spans 14 amino acids. The CDR3 loop reads CASSQAQGVTEAFF. The CDR3, as DNA: TGTGCCAGCAGCCAAGCACAGGGGGTTACTGAAGCTTTCTTT.

The chain has TRBV4-2 and TRBJ1-1; TRBD1 might be the D (5 bases). The CDR3 contains 14 residues. Trimming took 1 base from V and 6 from J, leaving 12 bases between them. Germline V CDR1 and CDR2: LGHNA, YNFKEQ. CDR3 sequence reads: CASSQGAGSPEAFF. The DNA for the CDR3 is TGTGCCAGCAGCCAAGGTGCAGGGTCGCCTGAAGCTTTCTTT.

The chain uses TRBV10-3 and TRBJ2-5, with 8 bases identical to TRBD2. Unmatched junction bases numbered 13, after V lost 10 bases and J lost 6 bases. This CDR3 is built from 14 residues. CDR1 is ENHRY, CDR2 SYGVKD, per germline. CDR3 sequence: CATRTSWDGKTQYF. The DNA for the CDR3 is TGTGCCACCCGGACTAGCTGGGATGGGAAGACCCAGTACTTC.

This chain uses TRBV6-1 with TRBJ2-5; weak D call: TRBD2 (6 bases). V lost 6 bases to trimming and J lost 2 bases, with 10 bases between them. The CDR3 contains 13 residues. Germline assignment: CDR1 MNHNS and CDR2 SASEGT. The CDR3 coding sequence is TGTGCCAGCAGGGAGGGCGTACAAGAGACCCAGTACTTC. Its translation is CASREGVQETQYF.

This clone was seen only a few times. The V call is TRBV7-8, the J call TRBJ2-3, with unresolved D. Germline V CDR1 and CDR2: SGHVS, FQNEAQ. V dropped 5 bases and J dropped 1 base, with 7 bases sitting between them. CDR3 size: 13 residues. CDR3 in DNA: TGTGCCAGCAGCAAGACTCGCACAGATACGCAGTATTTT. Its protein is CASSKTRTDTQYF.